This TCR beta chain derives from a study of OX40 agonist ivuxolimab in advanced cancers. Background on the study: The patients got ivuxolimab, which is an agonistic anti-OX40 (CD134) antibody. Study-level findings and limits: Circulating CD4+ and CD8+ T cells showed clonal expansion by week 6 at 0.1 to 3.0 mg/kg. Mean expanded clone counts were higher in CD8+ than CD4+ T cells.

Comments on this clone: As yet, its antigen is unknown.

Only in-frame clones appear in the TCRdb table, and some are missing; sequencing was by immunoSEQ multiplex PCR. The sample lists around 60,000 clones; approximately 90% were seen once. This CDR3 is 14 amino acids long. Trimming removed 5 bases from V and 11 bases from J, with 19 bases in between. The germline gives CDR1 SNHLY, CDR2 FYNNEI. The sequences come from CD4+ or CD8+ T cells sorted from blood, collected in a trial of the OX40 agonist ivuxolimab. This sequence was found in an adult with an advanced solid tumor such as melanoma, head and neck, liver or kidney cancer. V gene TRBV2 combines with J gene TRBJ1-5, with D unclear. The CDR3 DNA sequence: TGTGCCAGCAGTTCCGACGGTAACATATGGACCCAGCATTTT. Translated, it gives CASSSDGNIWTQHF. Full variable domain (outside the CDR3, taken from reference TRBV2 and TRBJ1-5): EPEVTQTPSHQVTQMGQEVILRCVPISNHLYFYWYRQILGQKVEFLVSFYNNEISEKSEIFDDQFSVERPDGSNFTLKIRSTKLEDSAMYFCASSSDGNIWTQHFGDGTRLSIL.